A single sample gave rise to the 32 T cell receptor beta chains below, sequenced in a study of T-cell reconstitution after alpha-beta-depleted transplantation in children. The authors prepared the TCRbeta library with unique molecular identifiers. MiXCR, run by TCRdb on the PCR reads, gives a single entry per CDR3 protein. The table lists under 75,000 distinct CDR3 sequences, approximately 10% of them singletons, with 13% in the top ten. Sequencing was performed on PBMCs, taken before TCRalphabeta/CD19-depleted stem cell transplant. These receptors all come from a boy aged 5-17 years with acute myeloid leukemia, due to receive a stem cell transplant.

To note about this clonotype: This may arise from a read error, as a much more abundant clone is one base away. The chain carries TRBV7-3 and TRBJ2-3; no firm D call. The germline V and J ends were trimmed by 5 bases and 1 base, with 13 bases remaining between them. This CDR3 region has 15 residues. From germline, CDR1 is SGHTA and CDR2 FQGTGA. Written as DNA, the CDR3 is TGTGCCAGCAGCGTAGATGGATCCCGCACAGATACGCAGTATTTT. As protein: CASSVDGSRTDTQYF.

The table lists this clonotype with many counts. This sequence joins TRBV11-2 and TRBJ2-2; tentatively, D is TRBD2 (5 bases). V lost 1 base and J lost 5, with 5 bases in between. CDR3 size: 13 residues. Germline CDR1 reads SGHAT; CDR2 reads FQNNGV. This CDR3 reads CASSLGGTGELFF. The CDR3 DNA follows: TGTGCCAGCAGCTTAGGCGGGACCGGGGAGCTGTTTTTT.

This clonotype has a count of ten or more. The rearrangement links TRBV18 to TRBJ2-3; D is unresolved. CDR3 length equals 13 residues. Per the germline V gene, CDR1 is KGHSH and CDR2 is LQKENI. The V gene lost 2 bases and the J gene lost 3 bases, with 6 bases spanning the gap. Here the CDR3 DNA reads TGTGCCAGCTCACCAGATAAGACAGATACGCAGTATTTT. Protein product: CASSPDKTDTQYF.

At least ten counts were recorded for this clonotype. The chain is built from TRBV4-2 and TRBJ1-3; D unclear. The CDR3 totals 17 residues. V lost 4 bases and J 1 base, leaving 17 bases between the germline ends. The germline CDR1 and CDR2 sequences are LGHNA and YNFKEQ. CDR3 DNA sequence: TGTGCCAGCAGCCCGGAGCCCCGAGGAGGGTCTGGAAACACCATATATTTT. Its protein is CASSPEPRGGSGNTIYF.

This clonotype was detected many times. The chain combines TRBV28 with TRBJ1-5; D call uncertain. The CDR3 has 13 residues. V lost 6 bases and J 0 bases, leaving 6 bases between the germline ends. Germline V lookup: CDR1 MDHEN, CDR2 SYDVKM. CDR3 DNA sequence: TGTGCCAGCAGCCGCTATAGCAATCAGCCCCAGCATTTT. Its protein product is CASSRYSNQPQHF.

This clonotype has at least ten counts. The CDR3 here is CASSFPRTSISTDTQYF. The CDR3, as DNA: TGTGCCAGCAGCTTCCCACGGACATCCATTAGCACAGATACGCAGTATTTT. The genes are TRBV3-1 and TRBJ2-3, with D maybe TRBD1 (5 bases). V gave up 5 bases and J gave up 0 bases, with 18 bases separating them. The germline CDR1 and CDR2 sequences are LGHDT and YNNKEL (reference sequence). This CDR3 has 17 residues.

This clonotype was counted at least ten times. This chain uses TRBV7-8 with TRBJ1-5; D unresolved. Germline CDR1 and CDR2: SGHVS and FQNEAQ. The CDR3 covers 17 residues. V lost 2 bases to trimming and J lost 3 bases, with 17 bases between them. The CDR3 region is CASSLRPMDVLNQPQHF. DNA for the CDR3: TGTGCCAGCAGCTTACGGCCGATGGACGTACTCAATCAGCCCCAGCATTTT.

This clonotype was picked up many times. J is TRBJ2-7 and V is TRBV7-9; no definite D call. This CDR3 has 15 residues. Trimming removed 2 bases from V and 4 bases from J, with 15 bases in between. The germline gives CDR1 SEHNR, CDR2 FQNEAQ (reference sequence). CDR3 in DNA: TGTGCCAGCAGCTTACTCTGGAACCGAGCTTACGAGCAGTACGTC. Translating it yields CASSLLWNRAYEQYV.

This clonotype was found many times. The chain combines TRBV20-1 with TRBJ1-1; tentative D call: TRBD1 (5 bases). V was pared by 6 bases and J by 3 bases, with 11 bases between. The CDR3 is made up of 12 amino acids. Germline V gives CDR1 DFQATT, CDR2 SNEGSKA (reference sequence). The CDR3 DNA reads as TGCAGTGCCGCCCTGGGGGACACTGAAGCTTTCTTT. Translated: CSAALGDTEAFF.

There are a few counts of this clonotype. V usage is TRBV11-2 and J usage is TRBJ1-5; D not resolved. The CDR3 consists of 14 residues. Germline CDR1 SGHAT, CDR2 FQNNGV. Between the trimmed V and J ends, which lost 1 base and 3 bases, there was a span of 7 bases. This CDR3 is CASSLAGLNQPQHF. The CDR3 coding sequence is TGTGCCAGCAGCTTAGCCGGACTCAATCAGCCCCAGCATTTT.

This clonotype has at least ten counts. The rearrangement uses TRBV5-6 and TRBJ2-1; 7 nucleotides line up with TRBD1. Trimming at V came to 2 bases and at J to 6 bases, leaving 8 bases not matched to a gene. Germline values: CDR1 SGHDT, CDR2 YYEEEE. The CDR3 sequence is 15 residues long. CDR3 coding DNA: TGTGCCAGCAGCTTTGACAGGGCTTTAGGCAATGAGCAGTTCTTC. Its protein is CASSFDRALGNEQFF.

This clonotype was detected ten times or more. The genes are TRBV20-1 and TRBJ2-2; 7 nucleotides align to TRBD2. Looked up from germline, CDR1 is DFQATT and CDR2 is SNEGSKA (reference sequence). With 5 bases clipped from V and 2 bases from J, the junction kept 5 bases outside the gene matches. The CDR3 is made up of 14 amino acids. The CDR3 spells CSALSGVNTGELFF. The CDR3 DNA is TGCAGTGCTCTGAGCGGGGTAAACACCGGGGAGCTGTTTTTT.

Points on this clonotype: A much larger clone differs from this one at a single base, so this may be a read error. This chain connects TRBV12-3 or TRBV12-4 to TRBJ2-1; 13 nucleotides align to TRBD2. The CDR3 has 19 amino acids. CDR3 nucleotides: TGTGCCTGCAGTCCCGGGACTAGCGGGAAAGCAGGCAGGTACAATGAGCAGTTCTTC. Translating gives CACSPGTSGKAGRYNEQFF.

This clonotype was counted many times. The chain links TRBV25-1 to TRBJ1-4; 7 bases are shared with TRBD1. CDR1 and CDR2 from the germline V gene are MGHDK and SYGVNS. The CDR3 spans 14 residues. V lost 4 bases, J lost 10 bases, and 9 bases stayed unmatched. CDR3 bases: TGTGCCAGCAGTGGGAACCGACAGGGAGGAAAACTGTTTTTT. Its translation is CASSGNRQGGKLFF.

This clonotype was seen many times. The chain recombines TRBV6-2 or TRBV6-3 with TRBJ1-5, with a weak D call TRBD1 (6 bases). CDR1 is MNHEY, CDR2 SVGEGT, per germline. The CDR3 length is 16 residues. Trimming shortened V by 5 bases and J by 0 bases, and 14 bases separated the two germline ends. CDR3 sequence reads: CASSQDGQYSNQPQHF. The CDR3 region has the DNA TGTGCCAGCAGTCAAGATGGACAGTATAGCAATCAGCCCCAGCATTTT.

The table lists this clonotype with many counts. The chain has TRBV5-4 and TRBJ2-2; TRBD2 agrees at 8 bases. CDR3 length: 15 residues. The V and J ends lost 5 bases and 1 base, in that order; junction bases with no gene match: 4. CDR1 is SGHNT and CDR2 is YYREEE in the germline V gene (reference sequence). The CDR3: CASSKSGRNTGELFF. CDR3 bases: TGTGCCAGCAGTAAAAGCGGGAGGAACACCGGGGAGCTGTTTTTT.

The table lists this clonotype with many counts. The chain employs TRBV24-1 and TRBJ2-3; possibly TRBD2 for D (6 bases). Deletions cut 2 bases from V and 0 bases from J, with 11 bases between. Germline V gene data show CDR1 as KGHDR and CDR2 as SFDVKD. The CDR3 has 16 amino acids. In DNA, the CDR3 is TGTGCCACCAGTGATTATGGAGGGGCTAGCACAGATACGCAGTATTTT. As protein: CATSDYGGASTDTQYF.

Ten or more counts support this clonotype. The CDR3 nucleotides read TGTGCCATCAGGAAAACTAGCGCGCCGGAGCCGGGCCAAGAGACCCAGTACTTC. It specifies CAIRKTSAPEPGQETQYF. The chain recombines TRBV10-3 with TRBJ2-5; 7 bases line up with TRBD2. The CDR3 loop spans 18 amino acids. The germline V gene has CDR1 ENHRY and CDR2 SYGVKD. V shed 6 bases and J 1 base; nucleotides not matched to a gene: 17.

There are many counts of this clonotype. V usage is TRBV20-1 and J usage is TRBJ2-5; TRBD1 or TRBD2 may be the D gene (5 bases each). CDR1 DFQATT and CDR2 SNEGSKA come from the germline V gene (reference sequence). This CDR3 has 13 amino acids. The ends were cut back, 8 bases at V and 4 bases at J, with 17 bases in the middle. The CDR3 sequence: CSPASGTGETQYF. In nucleotides, the CDR3 is TGCAGTCCAGCGTCAGGGACCGGAGAGACCCAGTACTTC.

This clonotype has ten or more counts. This sequence joins TRBV5-1 and TRBJ2-7; 8 bases map to TRBD2. V was clipped by 0 bases and J by 0 bases; unmatched bases: 5. Germline values: CDR1 SGHRS, CDR2 YFSETQ. The CDR3 loop spans 16 amino acids. The CDR3 DNA follows: TGCGCCAGCAGCTTGGGGCTAGCGGGCACCTCCTACGAGCAGTACGTC. Translation: CASSLGLAGTSYEQYV.

The chain joins TRBV7-8 to TRBJ1-1, with D unclear. The CDR3 covers 15 residues. CDR1 and CDR2 (germline): SGHVS, FQNEAQ. The V end was cut by 5 bases, the J end by 6 bases, with 19 bases between. CDR3 in DNA: TGTGCCAGCAGCCACCGGGGAGGGCGATCGGCTGAAGCTTTCTTT. As protein: CASSHRGGRSAEAFF.

This clonotype was counted ten times or more. The rearrangement uses TRBV13 and TRBJ1-6; possibly TRBD1 for D (5 bases). Germline loops: CDR1 PRHDT, CDR2 FYEKMQ (reference sequence). The CDR3 consists of 14 residues. V was clipped by 5 bases and J by 4 bases, with 9 bases between them. The CDR3 protein is CASSATEYNSPLHF. The CDR3 nucleotides read TGTGCCAGCAGCGCGACAGAGTATAATTCACCCCTCCACTTT.

The genes are TRBV11-2 and TRBJ2-3; 13 bases line up with TRBD2. This CDR3 has 17 residues. Germline assignment: CDR1 SGHAT and CDR2 FQNNGV. V was clipped by 5 bases and J by 5 bases; unmatched bases: 10. CDR3 protein: CASSLRTSGRWKDTQYF. CDR3 sequence (DNA): TGTGCCAGCAGCCTGCGGACTAGCGGGAGATGGAAAGATACGCAGTATTTT.

This clonotype was picked up a small number of times. The chain uses TRBV13 and TRBJ1-1; D gene ambiguous. Trimming left V 3 bases short and J 1 base short, with 18 bases between. CDR1 is PRHDT, CDR2 FYEKMQ, per germline (reference sequence). The CDR3 is made up of 17 amino acids. The CDR3 nucleotides are TGTGCCAGCAGCTTTTCGCTGGCGGGCCAAGAGAACACTGAAGCTTTCTTT. Its protein product is CASSFSLAGQENTEAFF. The full variable domain, in which reference TRBV13 and TRBJ1-1 provide the parts outside the CDR3, is AAGVIQSPRHLIKEKRETATLKCYPIPRHDTVYWYQQGPGQDPQFLISFYEKMQSDKGSIPDRFSAQQFSDYHSELNMSSLELGDSALYFCASSFSLAGQENTEAFFGQGTRLTVV.

This clonotype was detected ten times or more. The J gene is TRBJ1-2, the V gene TRBV12-3 or TRBV12-4, with unresolved D. The length of the CDR3 is 13 residues. Trimming pared 3 bases from V and 4 bases from J, leaving 9 bases between. The CDR3 region has the DNA TGTGCCAGCAGTTTTCGGTTCCTCTATGGCTACACCTTC. This encodes CASSFRFLYGYTF.

In its sample, this clonotype was seen many times. V is TRBV20-1 and J is TRBJ1-1, with a weak D call TRBD1 (5 bases). The V gene's germline CDR1 is DFQATT and CDR2 SNEGSKA (reference sequence). V gave up 6 bases and J gave up 1 base, with 9 bases separating them. The CDR3 has 12 residues. CDR3 region: CSAEGQNTEAFF. For the CDR3, the DNA is TGCAGTGCCGAGGGGCAGAACACTGAAGCTTTCTTT.

This clonotype was recorded at least ten times. The chain carries TRBV15 and TRBJ2-1; tentative D call: TRBD2 (6 bases). This CDR3 is 14 amino acids long. V was pared by 2 bases and J by 7 bases, with 12 bases between. The germline gives CDR1 LNHNV, CDR2 YYDKDF (reference sequence). As DNA, the CDR3 is TGTGCCACCAGCAGATCCCTTGGGGGGAATGAGCAGTTCTTC. It encodes CATSRSLGGNEQFF.

Ten or more counts support this clonotype. The J gene is TRBJ2-5, the V gene TRBV6-2 or TRBV6-3; 10 bases map to TRBD2. Germline loops: CDR1 MNHEY, CDR2 SVGEGT. V gave up 4 bases and J gave up 5 bases; unmatched junction bases: 7. The CDR3 is 15 amino acids. The CDR3 protein is CASSSVAGGQETQYF. Written as DNA, the CDR3 is TGTGCCAGCAGTTCCGTAGCGGGAGGACAGGAGACCCAGTACTTC.

This clonotype has at least ten counts. The V and J genes are TRBV7-8 and TRBJ1-2; D is ambiguous. Germline-derived CDR1 and CDR2 are SGHVS and FQNEAQ. This CDR3 has 17 amino acids. Trimming took off 5 bases at V and 7 bases at J, with 26 bases between the two ends. The DNA of the CDR3 is TGTGCCAGCAGCGCCGGACGATTATTCTCTCGCGGACTTGGCTACACCTTC. It is translated as CASSAGRLFSRGLGYTF.

This clonotype appeared many times. The chain employs TRBV10-3 and TRBJ1-2, with no clear D. V was clipped by 3 bases and J by 3 bases, with 11 bases between them. The CDR3 is 14 amino acids. CDR1 and CDR2 from the germline V gene are ENHRY and SYGVKD. The CDR3 sequence is CAISENSADYGYTF. The CDR3 coding sequence is TGTGCCATCAGTGAAAACTCAGCGGACTATGGCTACACCTTC.

This clonotype was seen repeatedly, ten times or more. V gene TRBV11-2 combines with J gene TRBJ2-2; no reliable D call. The germline V gene encodes CDR1 SGHAT and CDR2 FQNNGV. The CDR3 is 15 amino acids. The V gene lost 5 bases and the J gene lost 1 base, with 11 bases spanning the gap. CDR3 amino acids: CASSRSVRNTGELFF. The CDR3 DNA is TGTGCCAGCAGCCGATCCGTCAGGAACACCGGGGAGCTGTTTTTT.

This clonotype was counted ten times or more. This chain joins TRBV6-5 and TRBJ2-7; TRBD1 matches at 12 bases. Germline-derived CDR1 and CDR2 are MNHEY and SVGAGI. Trimming took 4 bases from V and 3 from J; bases not matched to a gene: 10. The CDR3 consists of 17 residues. CDR3 sequence: CASSLGQGAYSLYEQYF. DNA for the CDR3: TGTGCCAGCAGTTTGGGACAGGGGGCGTATTCTCTCTACGAGCAGTACTTC.